One sample yielded the 10 T cell receptor beta chains listed below, sequenced in a study of low-dose radiotherapy and immunotherapy resistance in tumors. Regarding time point: before trial treatment. Alpha and beta chains were covered, as first-strand cDNA relied on TRAV- and TRBV-specific primers. TCR amplification ran approximately 20 PCR cycles using constant-region and V-primer adapter primers. A single record per CDR3 protein comes from TCRdb applying MiXCR to the reads. The sample records 75,000 to 95,000 distinct CDR3 sequences, under 10% being singletons. Sequencing used PBMCs, obtained before treatment. The receptors were sampled from a male donor with prostate cancer.

The sample holds many counts of this clonotype. This chain links TRBV18 with TRBJ2-3; tentatively, D is TRBD1 or TRBD2 (6 bases each). CDR3 length: 16 residues. Germline V gene data show CDR1 as KGHSH and CDR2 as LQKENI. Between the trimmed V and J ends, which lost 2 bases and 3 bases, there was a span of 15 bases. The chain's CDR3 is CASSPYSTGATDTQYF. Here the CDR3 DNA reads TGTGCCAGCTCACCATACTCCACGGGGGCGACAGATACGCAGTATTTT.

About this clonotype: Since a far larger clone is one base different, this is likely a read error. This chain connects TRBV7-3 to TRBJ2-1, with TRBD2 as a possible D gene (6 bases). The CDR3 extends over 13 amino acids. Trimming shortened V by 2 bases and J by 16 bases, and 18 bases separated the two germline ends. Germline V CDR1 and CDR2: SGHTA, FQGTGA. CDR3 amino acids: CASSLATYRGFFF. DNA for the CDR3: TGTGCCAGCAGCTTAGCGACCTACCGGGGGTTTTTCTTC.

There are many counts of this clonotype. This chain joins TRBV28 and TRBJ2-5; TRBD2 agrees at 8 bases. The V gene's germline CDR1 is MDHEN and CDR2 SYDVKM. J gave up 5 bases and V 5 bases, and 16 bases lay outside the gene matches. This CDR3 is 17 amino acids long. The chain's CDR3 is CASSPVKVAGIAETQYF. DNA for the CDR3: TGTGCCAGCAGTCCCGTTAAAGTAGCGGGAATTGCGGAGACCCAGTACTTC.

A note on this clonotype: A single base separates this from a much larger clone, so it may be a read error. The V gene is TRBV5-1, the J gene TRBJ1-4; TRBD1 might be the D (6 bases). V lost 0 bases, J lost 7 bases, and 13 bases lay in between. There are 15 residues in the CDR3. CDR1 is SGHRS and CDR2 is YFSETQ in the germline V gene. CDR3 sequence (DNA): TGCGCCAGCAGCTTGGCAACCAGGGGCGGTGAAAAACTGTTTTTT. Protein: CASSLATRGGEKLFF.

This clonotype was detected ten times or more. The chain links TRBV10-3 to TRBJ2-2; 8 bases align to TRBD1. This CDR3 spans 13 amino acids. V lost 7 bases and J lost 6; bases outside the gene matches: 4. CDR1 is ENHRY, CDR2 SYGVKD, per germline. CDR3 DNA: TGTGCCATCACTCAGGGGGCACCCGGGGAGCTGTTTTTT. This encodes CAITQGAPGELFF.

This clonotype was observed many times. In DNA, the CDR3 is TGTGCCAGCCTAGTTTCGGGACTAGCGGAAACTACGACATCCTACGAGCAGTACTTC. This sequence encodes CASLVSGLAETTTSYEQYF. The chain links TRBV2 to TRBJ2-7; 11 bases line up with TRBD2. Germline V gives CDR1 SNHLY, CDR2 FYNNEI. CDR3 length equals 19 residues. V shed 8 bases, J shed 1 base, and the junction held 19 bases outside the gene matches.

This clonotype was found many times. The V call is TRBV18, the J call TRBJ2-1; the match to TRBD1 covers 9 bases. The CDR3 runs 16 residues. After removal of 3 bases from V and 8 bases from J, the junction contained 11 bases not matched to a gene. Looked up from germline, CDR1 is KGHSH and CDR2 is LQKENI. The CDR3 sequence: CASSPSGTGSLHEQFF. The CDR3 DNA reads as TGTGCCAGCTCACCCTCCGGGACAGGGTCATTGCATGAGCAGTTCTTC.

This clonotype was recorded at least ten times. V usage is TRBV28 and J usage is TRBJ1-4, with 9 bases lining up with TRBD1. With V trimmed by 4 bases and J by 8 bases, 8 bases remained unmatched. CDR3 length: 15 amino acids. Germline CDR1 MDHEN, CDR2 SYDVKM. The CDR3 protein is CASSSSGTGREKLFF. As DNA, the CDR3 is TGTGCCAGCAGTTCATCCGGGACAGGGCGCGAAAAACTGTTTTTT.

Ten or more counts support this clonotype. The V and J genes are TRBV4-2 and TRBJ2-1, with TRBD2 identical over 12 bases. Trimming removed 0 bases from V and 10 bases from J; junction bases left unmatched: 13. The CDR3 extends over 18 amino acids. Germline CDR1 LGHNA, CDR2 YNFKEQ. The DNA of the CDR3 is TGTGCCAGCAGCCAAGAACTAGCGGGAGGTCCGGCAACCGAGGAGCAGTTCTTC. Translation gives CASSQELAGGPATEEQFF.

This clonotype has a handful of counts. The chain uses TRBV20-1 and TRBJ2-5, with D perhaps TRBD2 (6 bases). This CDR3 has 15 amino acids. Germline CDR1 and CDR2: DFQATT and SNEGSKA (reference sequence). The CDR3 is CATPPGLSYQETQYF. The CDR3 DNA sequence: TGCGCCACACCTCCGGGACTCTCGTACCAAGAGACCCAGTACTTC.